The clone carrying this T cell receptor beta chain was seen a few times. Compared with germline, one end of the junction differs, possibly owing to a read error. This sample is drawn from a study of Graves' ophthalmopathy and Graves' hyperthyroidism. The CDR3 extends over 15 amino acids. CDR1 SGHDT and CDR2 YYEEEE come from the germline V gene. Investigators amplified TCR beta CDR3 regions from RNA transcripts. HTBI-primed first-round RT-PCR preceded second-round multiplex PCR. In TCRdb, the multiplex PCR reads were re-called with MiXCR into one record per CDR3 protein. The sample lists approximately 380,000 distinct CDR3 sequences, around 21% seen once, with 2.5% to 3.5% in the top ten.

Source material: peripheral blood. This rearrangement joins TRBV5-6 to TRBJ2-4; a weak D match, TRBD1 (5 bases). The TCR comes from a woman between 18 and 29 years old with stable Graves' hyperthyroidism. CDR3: CASSSLTGSKNIKYF. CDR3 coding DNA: TGTGCCAGCAGCTCCCTCACAGGATCCAAAAACATTAAGTACTTC.